This T cell receptor beta chain stems from a study of T cell responses to AZD1222 COVID-19 vaccine. There are 14 residues in the CDR3. The germline gives CDR1 SGHVS, CDR2 FQNEAQ. With 1 base removed from V and 3 bases from J, the gap between germline ends came to 10 bases. TCRdb's copy holds only in-frame clones and misses some; the assay was immunoSEQ multiplex PCR. The repertoire consists of about 150,000 clones, with 75% to 95% occurring once and the leading ten covering about 4.4%. The sequencing here drew on peripheral blood, taken on day 0 of AZD1222 vaccination. The source is an adult in good health. This chain connects TRBV7-8 to TRBJ2-7, with unresolved D. The CDR3 DNA reads as TGTGCCAGCAGCTTAGAGGCTAGAAACTACGAGCAGTACTTC. Its translation: CASSLEARNYEQYF.